A selection of T cell receptor beta chains follows, all from one sample in a study of radiotherapy plus CTLA-4 blockade in lung cancer. The repertoire was sequenced with immunoSEQ multiplex PCR; TCRdb's copy has only in-frame clones and lacks some. In the table there are 28,000 or so clones, about 72% of which are singletons. This sample comprised peripheral blood, obtained from a patient treated with radiotherapy plus ipilimumab. These receptors all stem from a human donor with non-small cell lung cancer who had stable disease on radiotherapy plus ipilimumab. The CDR3 runs from the conserved cysteine through the conserved F or W. D genes are given only for firm matches. For some rows the clone size is stated as once, few or many, or as a class when expanded; others skip it.

>TRBJ2-5|TRBV10-3|NA|TRBD1
CAIRTGQGGVLWETQYF
TGTGCCATCAGAACCGGACAGGGGGGTGTCTTGTGGGAGACCCAGTACTTC
>TRBJ2-1|TRBV9|NA|NA
CASSVPGGSSYNEQFF
TGTGCCAGCAGCGTACCGGGCGGTAGCTCCTACAATGAGCAGTTCTTC
>TRBJ1-1|TRBV5-1|once|NA
CASSFGRSIRRLNTEAFF
TGCGCCAGCAGCTTCGGCCGATCCATACGAAGATTGAACACTGAAGCTTTCTTT
>TRBJ1-6|TRBV7-9|NA|TRBD1
CASSLTGDNSPLHF
TGTGCCAGCAGCTTGACAGGGGATAATTCACCCCTCCACTTT
>TRBJ1-4|TRBV6-6|NA|NA
CASSPREIGEKLFF
TGTGCCAGCAGCCCCAGGGAGATCGGGGAAAAACTGTTTTTT
>TRBJ1-1|TRBV11-2|NA|NA
CASSSPRLDVWRTEAFF
TGTGCCAGCAGCTCTCCCCGATTAGACGTCTGGCGCACTGAAGCTTTCTTT
>TRBJ1-2|TRBV11-2|NA|NA
CASSLDGPGRPNYGYTF
TGTGCCAGCAGCTTAGATGGGCCTGGCAGGCCTAACTATGGCTACACCTTC
>TRBJ2-3|TRBV7-9|NA|TRBD2
CATLAGVSTDTQYF
TGTGCCACCCTAGCGGGGGTTTCCACAGATACGCAGTATTTT
>TRBJ1-1|TRBV7-8|NA|TRBD1
CASSSQTGVTEAFF
TGTGCCAGCAGCTCCCAGACAGGGGTCACTGAAGCTTTCTTT
>TRBJ2-1|TRBV11-2|NA|NA
CASSPNGWDEQFF
TGTGCCAGCAGCCCAAACGGATGGGATGAGCAGTTCTTC
>TRBJ1-2|TRBV27|NA|NA
CASSYRANYGYTF
TGTGCCAGCAGTTATCGGGCCAACTATGGCTACACCTTC
>TRBJ1-1|TRBV27|few|NA
CASSISRGRTEAFF
TGTGCCAGCAGTATCTCCAGGGGTCGGACTGAAGCTTTCTTT
>TRBJ1-5|TRBV15|few|NA
CATSKGGNQPQHF
TGTGCCACCAGCAAAGGGGGCAATCAGCCCCAGCATTTT
>TRBJ1-1|TRBV5-1|once|NA
CASSFNTEAFF
TGCGCCAGCAGCTTCAACACTGAAGCTTTCTTT
>TRBJ1-1|TRBV9|NA|NA
CASSVAPMQGPTMNTEAFF
TGTGCCAGCAGCGTAGCCCCAATGCAGGGGCCCACGATGAACACTGAAGCTTTCTTT
>TRBJ2-7|TRBV19|few|NA
CASSSASDWTYEQYF
TGTGCCAGTAGTTCCGCGTCGGACTGGACCTACGAGCAGTACTTC
>TRBJ1-4|TRBV11-2|NA|NA
CASSLLSGLFSNEKLFF
TGTGCCAGCAGCTTACTATCAGGGCTTTTCTCAAATGAAAAACTGTTTTTT
>TRBJ1-2|TRBV28|NA|TRBD1
CASSFGDRGRDGYTF
TGTGCCAGCAGTTTCGGAGACAGGGGGCGGGACGGCTACACCTTC
>TRBJ2-5|TRBV5-3|once|TRBD2
CARSLEWGRDF
TGTGCCAGAAGCCTGGAGTGGGGGAGGGACTTC
>TRBJ2-2|TRBV2|NA|NA
CASSDKWAWGELFF
TGTGCCAGCAGTGATAAGTGGGCTTGGGGGGAGCTGTTTTTT
>TRBJ1-1|TRBV6-6|NA|NA
CASSYVGVGDTEAFF
TGTGCCAGCAGTTATGTGGGGGTCGGGGACACTGAAGCTTTCTTT
>TRBJ1-1|TRBV5-1|NA|NA
CASRRDRTEAFF
TGCGCCAGCAGACGGGATCGCACTGAAGCTTTCTTT
>TRBJ2-3|TRBV19|NA|NA
CASSPPLRSFSTDTQYF
TGTGCCAGTAGTCCCCCCCTTCGGAGCTTTAGCACAGATACGCAGTATTTT
>TRBJ2-7|TRBV7-9|few|TRBD2
CASSLVLAGGTYEQYF
TGTGCCAGCAGCTTGGTTCTAGCGGGGGGGACCTACGAGCAGTACTTC
>TRBJ1-2|TRBV2|once|NA
CASTQDGTPRDYGYTF
TGTGCCAGCACTCAGGATGGGACACCTAGGGACTATGGCTACACCTTC
>TRBJ2-1|TRBV27|NA|TRBD2
CASSLYSLLAGGRNEQFF
TGTGCCAGCAGTTTATACTCCCTACTAGCGGGGGGGAGAAATGAGCAGTTCTTC
>TRBJ1-2|TRBV6-1|NA|TRBD1
CASSEQGARGYTF
TGTGCCAGCAGTGAGCAGGGGGCGCGAGGCTACACCTTC
>TRBJ2-7|TRBV19|NA|TRBD1
CASRSPGQGEYEQYF
TGTGCCAGTAGGTCCCCCGGACAGGGGGAATACGAGCAGTACTTC
>TRBJ2-7|TRBV2|NA|TRBD1
CASRYRGRTQNSYEQYF
TGTGCCAGCAGATACAGGGGGCGGACCCAGAACTCCTACGAGCAGTACTTC
>TRBJ2-3|TRBV10-2|NA|NA
CASLLPPLDTQYF
TGCGCCAGCCTTCTCCCTCCTCTGGATACGCAGTATTTT
>TRBJ1-2|TRBV29-1|NA|NA
CSVGLEGGYTF
TGCAGCGTTGGGTTGGAGGGCGGCTACACCTTC
>TRBJ2-1|TRBV19|NA|TRBD1
CASSTGQGQGNEQFF
TGTGCCAGTAGTACTGGACAGGGCCAAGGTAATGAGCAGTTCTTC
>TRBJ1-1|TRBV7-8|once|NA
CASSLSSANTEAFF
TGTGCCAGCAGCTTAAGTAGTGCGAACACTGAAGCTTTCTTT
>TRBJ1-2|TRBV5-1|once|TRBD1
CASSPGGGLYGYTF
TGCGCCAGCAGCCCCGGAGGGGGCCTTTATGGCTACACCTTC
>TRBJ1-2|TRBV28|NA|NA
CASSTLPRGHYGYTF
TGTGCCAGCAGTACCCTCCCCCGGGGTCACTATGGCTACACCTTC
>TRBJ1-6|TRBV5-6|NA|NA
CASSARTRRDSPLHF
TGTGCCAGCAGCGCGAGGACTCGACGCGATTCACCCCTCCACTTT
>TRBJ2-7|TRBV6-5|NA|NA
CASSYAQVPSYEQYF
TGTGCCAGCAGTTATGCACAGGTTCCCTCCTACGAGCAGTACTTC
>TRBJ1-2|TRBV11-1|NA|NA
CASSPRTVPNYGYTF
TGTGCCAGCAGCCCCCGGACAGTGCCTAACTATGGCTACACCTTC
>TRBJ2-3|TRBV29-1|once|NA
CSVDWGTDTQYF
TGCAGCGTTGATTGGGGCACAGATACGCAGTATTTT
>TRBJ1-5|TRBV2|few|NA
CASRRRQGNQPQHF
TGTGCCAGCAGGAGGAGACAGGGCAATCAGCCCCAGCATTTT
>TRBJ1-3|TRBV6-5|few|TRBD1
CASRGQGSGNTIYF
TGTGCCAGCAGGGGACAGGGTTCTGGAAACACCATATATTTT
>TRBJ2-3|TRBV14|NA|NA
CASSQETGRTQYF
TGTGCCAGCAGCCAAGAAACGGGCCGGACGCAGTATTTT
>TRBJ1-5|TRBV27|NA|TRBD1
CASSTRGTGAHFSNQPQHF
TGTGCCAGCAGTACCCGCGGGACAGGGGCGCATTTTAGCAATCAGCCCCAGCATTTT